This T cell receptor (beta chain) was documented in a study of T and B cells in COVID-19 patients. TRB was amplified from approximately 250-500 ng of blood genomic DNA. BIOMED2 TRB-A/B primer pools were used in multiplex TRB PCR. TCRdb re-called the multiplex PCR reads with MiXCR, one entry per CDR3 protein. There are 20,000 to 25,000 distinct CDR3 sequences in the sample; approximately 29% occur only once, and about 2.2% lies in the top ten. Sequencing input: blood. The source is a human donor who had recovered from COVID-19.

The CDR3 here is CASSARGGGGLGEQYF. CDR3 bases: TGTGCCAGCAGCGCCCGGGGCGGGGGCGGCTTGGGAGAGCAGTACTTC. This chain links TRBV5-4 with TRBJ2-7, with TRBD2 as a possible D gene (7 bases). The CDR3 is made up of 16 amino acids. V was clipped by 4 bases and J by 7 bases, with 24 bases between them. In germline, CDR1 is SGHNT, CDR2 YYREEE (reference sequence).